Each of the 25 T cell receptor beta chains below was sequenced from the same sample in a study of T cells of healthy individuals. TCRdb independently ran MiXCR on the 5' RACE reads; one entry per CDR3 protein. The sample consists of 60,000 to 75,000 distinct CDR3 sequences, 15% to 20% of them appearing once. Receptors were obtained from a human donor in good health.

The chain combines TRBV5-5 with TRBJ2-1; 7 bases agree with TRBD1. The germline CDR1 and CDR2 sequences are SGHKS and YYEKEE (reference sequence). With 1 base clipped from V and 1 base from J, the junction kept 2 bases outside the gene matches. CDR3 length: 15 residues. CDR3 bases: TGTGCCAGCAGCTTGCAACAGGGGTCCTACAATGAGCAGTTCTTC. Translated, it gives CASSLQQGSYNEQFF.

This sequence joins TRBV7-3 and TRBJ2-2, with D hard to call. The V end lost 6 bases, the J end lost 2 bases, and 1 base lay between the germline ends. Germline CDR1 reads SGHTA; CDR2 reads FQGTGA. This CDR3 contains 11 residues. CDR3 in DNA: TGTGCCAGCAGTAACACCGGGGAGCTGTTTTTT. This codes for CASSNTGELFF.

Written as DNA, the CDR3 is TGCAGTGCTAGCTCCCCGGGAGGCCGGAATGCAGGAACAAAAGGTCTGTTTTTT. Protein product: CSASSPGGRNAGTKGLFF. The J gene is TRBJ1-4, the V gene TRBV20-1; the D is unclear. This CDR3 spans 18 amino acids. Trimming removed 3 bases at V and 14 bases at J, with 34 bases between. Germline V CDR1 and CDR2: DFQATT, SNEGSKA (reference sequence).

The genes are TRBV29-1 and TRBJ2-1, with 11 bases that match TRBD1. V trimming: 3 bases; J trimming: 2 bases; junction bases outside the gene matches: 3. CDR3 length: 15 residues. Germline V CDR1 and CDR2: SQVTM, ANQGSEA. This CDR3 is CSVEGTGGAYNEQFF. CDR3 nucleotides: TGCAGCGTTGAGGGGACAGGGGGGGCCTACAATGAGCAGTTCTTC.

Relative to its sample, this clonotype is medium-sized. Written as DNA, the CDR3 is TGTGCCAGCAGTGACTCCGGGACAGGGGGCTACAATGAGCAGTTCTTC. Its protein is CASSDSGTGGYNEQFF. This sequence joins TRBV6-4 and TRBJ2-1; 11 nucleotides match TRBD1. This CDR3 is 16 amino acids long. Germline values: CDR1 MRHNA, CDR2 SNTAGT. V shed 0 bases, J shed 3 bases, and the junction held 1 base outside the gene matches.

This clonotype was detected many times. This chain uses TRBV6-5 with TRBJ1-5; D ambiguous. The V gene's germline CDR1 is MNHEY and CDR2 SVGAGI. The CDR3 covers 13 residues. Trimming shortened V by 6 bases and J by 5 bases, and 11 bases separated the two germline ends. CDR3 region: CASSRYEDQPQHF. The CDR3 DNA follows: TGTGCCAGCAGCCGTTACGAGGATCAGCCCCAGCATTTT.

This clonotype showed up just a few times. The chain links TRBV6-5 to TRBJ2-5; D possibly matches TRBD1 or TRBD2 (5 bases each). Germline assignment: CDR1 MNHEY and CDR2 SVGAGI. Deletions cut 0 bases from V and 3 bases from J, with 5 bases between. The CDR3 contains 13 residues. The CDR3 nucleotides read TGTGCCAGCAGTTACTCGGGGGAAGAGACCCAGTACTTC. This sequence encodes CASSYSGEETQYF.

This clonotype was recorded a few times. The gene calls are TRBV6-2 or TRBV6-3 and TRBJ2-7; a possible D gene is TRBD1 (6 bases). CDR1 and CDR2 (germline): MNHEY, SVGEGT. The CDR3 sequence is 14 residues long. V dropped 6 bases and J dropped 4 bases, with 16 bases sitting between them. CDR3 amino acids: CASSPGHPYYEQYF. DNA of the CDR3: TGTGCCAGCAGCCCGGGACATCCCTATTACGAGCAGTACTTC.

CDR3 residues: CAISDGYNEQFF. In DNA, the CDR3 is TGTGCCATCAGTGATGGGTACAATGAGCAGTTCTTC. This chain joins TRBV10-3 and TRBJ2-1; D uncertain. The CDR3 loop spans 12 amino acids. The V and J ends lost 3 bases and 4 bases respectively, with 4 bases between them. Germline CDR1 ENHRY, CDR2 SYGVKD.

This clonotype turned up a few times. The V call is TRBV29-1, the J call TRBJ2-1; 7 bases align to TRBD2. This CDR3 region has 15 residues. The ends lost 3 bases at V and 10 bases at J; junction bases unmatched: 15. Germline values: CDR1 SQVTM, CDR2 ANQGSEA. The CDR3 sequence is CSVDDLAEDADEQFF. CDR3 in DNA: TGCAGCGTTGATGACCTAGCGGAGGACGCAGACGAGCAGTTCTTC.

This clonotype was recorded a few times. The rearrangement uses TRBV10-3 and TRBJ2-7; D is unclear. V shed 0 bases and J shed 3 bases, with 18 bases lying between them. The CDR3 is made up of 17 amino acids. Germline CDR1 ENHRY, CDR2 SYGVKD. For the CDR3, the DNA is TGTGCCATCAGTGAGTCGAGCTTTAGGTTATCGAACTACGAGCAGTACTTC. It translates to CAISESSFRLSNYEQYF.

The chain carries TRBV27 and TRBJ2-4; tentatively, D is TRBD1 (5 bases). The germline CDR1 and CDR2 sequences are MNHEY and SMNVEV (reference sequence). The V gene lost 6 bases and the J gene lost 2 bases, with 11 bases spanning the gap. The CDR3 length is 14 residues. The chain's CDR3 is CASRDTGSKNIQYF. DNA of the CDR3: TGTGCCAGCAGGGACACAGGCTCCAAAAACATTCAGTACTTC.

Only a few counts were recorded for this clonotype. The gene calls are TRBV7-8 and TRBJ1-4; D remains ambiguous. CDR1 is SGHVS, CDR2 FQNEAQ, per germline. The V end was cut by 0 bases, the J end by 0 bases, with 5 bases between. This CDR3 is built from 15 residues. The CDR3 is CASSLAGATNEKLFF. CDR3 in DNA: TGTGCCAGCAGCTTAGCGGGTGCAACTAATGAAAAACTGTTTTTT.

This clonotype was found many times. The chain employs TRBV5-1 and TRBJ2-1; D tentatively reads TRBD1 or TRBD2 (5 bases each). Germline CDR1 and CDR2: SGHRS and YFSETQ. This CDR3 has 14 amino acids. V was trimmed by 3 bases and J by 3 bases, leaving 10 bases between them. CDR3 nucleotides: TGCGCCAGCAGCTCCAGAGGGGACTACAATGAGCAGTTCTTC. Its translation: CASSSRGDYNEQFF.

Ten or more counts support this clonotype. The rearrangement links TRBV5-4 to TRBJ1-4; D might be TRBD1 (5 bases). The V gene's germline CDR1 is SGHNT and CDR2 YYREEE (reference sequence). This CDR3 has 13 residues. V was shortened by 3 bases and J by 5 bases, with 8 bases between the two germline ends. The CDR3 nucleotides read TGTGCCAGCAGCTCGGGGCGGAATGAAAAACTGTTTTTT. It specifies CASSSGRNEKLFF.

This clonotype was counted many times. The gene calls are TRBV5-1 and TRBJ1-1; D is perhaps TRBD1 (6 bases). There are 15 residues in the CDR3. V shed 0 bases and J shed 4 bases, with 13 bases lying between them. From germline, CDR1 is SGHRS and CDR2 YFSETQ. The CDR3 here is CASSLEGGESTEAFF. CDR3 DNA: TGCGCCAGCAGCTTGGAGGGGGGGGAGAGCACTGAAGCTTTCTTT.

The sample holds a few counts of this clonotype. The chain links TRBV3-1 to TRBJ2-1; D is unclear. CDR1 is LGHDT, CDR2 YNNKEL, per germline (reference sequence). Trimming removed 0 bases at V and 6 bases at J, with 12 bases between. The CDR3 contains 15 residues. CDR3 protein: CASSQDQIVANEQFF. Written as DNA, the CDR3 is TGTGCCAGCAGCCAAGATCAGATCGTAGCCAATGAGCAGTTCTTC.

This clonotype was observed a handful of times. The chain employs TRBV7-2 and TRBJ2-3; TRBD1 matches at 9 bases. The germline CDR1 and CDR2 sequences are SGHTA and FQGNSA. The CDR3 is 15 residues long. With 4 bases clipped from V and 5 bases from J, the junction kept 7 bases outside the gene matches. In DNA form, the CDR3 reads TGTGCCAGCAGCTCGGACAGGGGAAGAGGAGATACGCAGTATTTT. It translates to CASSSDRGRGDTQYF.

This clonotype was recorded many times. This rearrangement joins TRBV30 to TRBJ2-7; no clear D. V lost 0 bases and J 2 bases, leaving 5 bases between the germline ends. Germline assignment: CDR1 GTSNPN and CDR2 SVGIG (reference sequence). CDR3 length equals 12 residues. The CDR3 here is CAWSVGTYEQYF. The CDR3 DNA sequence: TGTGCCTGGAGTGTTGGAACCTACGAGCAGTACTTC.

The rearrangement joins TRBV21-1 to TRBJ2-5; the D call in the table, TRBD1, was not verified against the DNA. TRBV21-1 is flagged as a pseudogene. This CDR3 is built from 14 residues. In DNA form, the CDR3 reads TGTGCCAGCAGCACCCAGGACAGGGGGCAGACCCAGTACTTC. Its translation: CASSTQDRGQTQYF.

This clonotype came up a few times. The rearrangement joins TRBV7-9 to TRBJ2-7; 9 positions match TRBD1. The ends lost 1 base at V and 6 bases at J; junction bases unmatched: 7. The CDR3 spans 15 residues. Germline V lookup: CDR1 SEHNR, CDR2 FQNEAQ (reference sequence). For the CDR3, the DNA is TGTGCCAGCAGCTTAGGGGACAGGGTGACGAGCGAGCAGTACTTC. Its protein is CASSLGDRVTSEQYF.

Remarks on this clonotype: Just one base apart from a much larger clone, this may be a read error. The CDR3 DNA is TGTGCCTGGAGCGCTACCCGCTCCTACAATGAGCAGTTCTTC. This codes for CAWSATRSYNEQFF. The V gene is TRBV30, the J gene TRBJ2-1; the D is unclear. V lost 3 bases and J lost 0, with 9 bases in between. CDR1 and CDR2 (germline): GTSNPN, SVGIG (reference sequence). The CDR3 consists of 14 residues.

This clonotype occurred many times. The CDR3 nucleotides are TGCGCCAGCAGCCTAAGCGGGTCCCCAACCTACGAGCAGTACTTC. Encoded protein: CASSLSGSPTYEQYF. The rearrangement joins TRBV4-1 to TRBJ2-7, with D perhaps matching TRBD2 (6 bases). CDR1 and CDR2 from the germline V gene are MGHRA and YSYEKL. The V and J ends lost 4 bases and 2 bases respectively, with 15 bases between them. The CDR3 consists of 15 residues.

This clonotype was observed a few times. This sequence joins TRBV7-9 and TRBJ2-1; the D gene is possibly TRBD1 (5 bases). Trimming stripped 2 bases from V and 4 bases from J, with 9 bases between. Looked up from germline, CDR1 is SEHNR and CDR2 is FQNEAQ (reference sequence). CDR3 length equals 14 residues. DNA of the CDR3: TGTGCCAGCAGCTTACGAACAGGATACAATGAGCAGTTCTTC. As protein: CASSLRTGYNEQFF.

On this clonotype itself: Since a much larger clone is just one base distant, this may be a read error. The chain recombines TRBV11-2 with TRBJ2-3; weak D call: TRBD2 (6 bases). Per germline, CDR1 SGHAT and CDR2 FQNNGV. The V end lost 5 bases, the J end lost 6 bases, and 12 bases lay between the germline ends. The CDR3 spans 13 residues. This CDR3 reads CASSLRAGDTQYF. The CDR3 nucleotides read TGTGCCAGCAGCCTTCGGGCGGGGGATACGCAGTATTTT.